The rows below give T cell receptor beta chains drawn from one sample of a study of PD-1 blockade in classical Hodgkin lymphoma. Clones were read by immunoSEQ multiplex PCR, and TCRdb kept only the in-frame ones, dropping some. The sample contains around 45,000 clones, approximately 72% of which appear only once. Source: peripheral blood mononuclear cells (PBMCs), taken before the second cycle of nivolumab. The receptor set was obtained from a human donor with classical Hodgkin lymphoma. CDR3s include the opening cysteine and the closing phenylalanine or tryptophan. Each record gives: J gene, V gene, clone size, D gene, CDR3 protein, CDR3 DNA. The D gene is left open where the match is weak. Only some rows state a clone size, as once, few, many or a class for expanded clones.

TRBJ2-6 | TRBV9 | - | - | CASSDSGANVLTF | TGTGCCAGCAGCGACTCTGGGGCCAACGTCCTGACTTTC
TRBJ1-1 | TRBV6-5 | - | - | CASSWTQANTEAFF | TGTGCCAGCAGTTGGACCCAGGCGAACACTGAAGCTTTCTTT
TRBJ1-2 | TRBV9 | - | TRBD1 | CASSVGDSNYGYTF | TGTGCCAGCAGCGTAGGGGACAGTAACTATGGCTACACCTTC
TRBJ1-2 | TRBV20-1 | few | - | CSPPGGYTF | TGCAGTCCTCCAGGAGGCTACACCTTC
TRBJ2-1 | TRBV30 | - | - | CAWSGGPGNEQFF | TGTGCCTGGAGTGGGGGCCCAGGCAATGAGCAGTTCTTC
TRBJ1-2 | TRBV9 | - | - | CASSVGAGGRDTF | TGTGCCAGCAGCGTAGGGGCTGGGGGAAGGGACACCTTC
TRBJ2-7 | TRBV25-1 | - | - | CASSGGPYEQYF | TGTGCCAGCAGTGGGGGACCCTACGAGCAGTACTTC
TRBJ2-7 | TRBV9 | - | - | CASSVGPNTHEQYF | TGTGCCAGCAGCGTAGGGCCCAACACCCACGAGCAGTACTTC
TRBJ2-7 | TRBV5-1 | - | TRBD1 | CASSASGTGRSEQYF | TGCGCCAGCAGCGCATCCGGGACAGGGCGGAGCGAGCAGTACTTC
TRBJ2-3 | TRBV29-1 | - | TRBD1 | CSVGTGADTQYF | TGCAGCGTGGGGACAGGGGCAGATACGCAGTATTTT
TRBJ2-2 | TRBV5-4 | - | - | CASSSATWGAGELFF | TGTGCCAGCAGCTCCGCGACCTGGGGAGCCGGGGAGCTGTTTTTT
TRBJ1-1 | TRBV29-1 | few | - | CSATLGGTEAFF | TGCAGCGCGACTTTAGGGGGGACTGAAGCTTTCTTT
TRBJ2-2 | TRBV11-2 | few | - | CASSFETNTGELFF | TGTGCCAGCAGCTTCGAAACGAACACCGGGGAGCTGTTTTTT
TRBJ2-5 | TRBV7-3 | - | TRBD1 | CASSSRDRGQETQYF | TGTGCCAGCAGCTCTCGGGACAGGGGGCAAGAGACCCAGTACTTC
TRBJ2-7 | TRBV12-5 | - | - | CASGLAGSNEQYF | TGTGCTAGTGGTTTGGCAGGGAGTAACGAGCAGTACTTC
TRBJ2-3 | TRBV9 | - | TRBD2 | CASSVGGLASLNTDTQYF | TGTGCCAGCAGCGTAGGGGGACTAGCGAGCCTGAACACAGATACGCAGTATTTT
TRBJ2-1 | TRBV25-1 | - | TRBD2 | CASRLAEGQFF | TGTGCCAGCAGACTAGCGGAAGGGCAGTTCTTC